The 11 T cell receptor beta chains listed next were all sequenced from one sample in a study of shared clonotypes between healthy human individuals. Sequenced by immunoSEQ multiplex PCR; TCRdb stores in-frame clones only, minus some. The sample has fewer than 3 million clones; around 90% are singletons. Sequencing input: naive CD4+ T cells from PBMCs. The subset here: CD45RA+ positively selected. The receptors derive from a man between 18 and 35 years old in good health. Some clones in this sample may be carry-over from other donors' samples.

The J gene is TRBJ2-7, the V gene TRBV4-2, with 8 nucleotides matching TRBD2. Germline trimming cut 1 base from V and 2 bases from J; bases unmatched to any gene: 4. The CDR3 extends over 15 amino acids. Germline values: CDR1 LGHNA, CDR2 YNFKEQ. The CDR3 here is CASSQVPAGAYEQYF. DNA for the CDR3: TGTGCCAGCAGCCAAGTCCCAGCGGGAGCCTACGAGCAGTACTTC.

The chain links TRBV7-9 to TRBJ1-1, with D perhaps matching TRBD1 (5 bases). The CDR3 extends over 14 amino acids. Germline-derived CDR1 and CDR2 are SEHNR and FQNEAQ (reference sequence). The V gene lost 5 bases and the J gene lost 6 bases, with 16 bases spanning the gap. This chain's CDR3 is CASSPQGSGAEAFF. As DNA, the CDR3 is TGTGCCAGCAGCCCCCAGGGCAGTGGGGCTGAAGCTTTCTTT.

A remark on this clone: The sample carries other DNA sequences with the same CDR3. V gene TRBV7-2 combines with J gene TRBJ2-7; 7 nucleotides match TRBD1. CDR3 length: 12 residues. Germline V gene lookup returns CDR1 SGHTA and CDR2 FQGNSA. With V trimmed by 5 bases and J by 6 bases, 4 bases remained unmatched. CDR3 amino acids: CASSRQGVEQYF. The CDR3 region has the DNA TGTGCCAGCAGCCGACAGGGAGTCGAGCAGTACTTC.

As concerns this clone: The sample has other DNA sequences that encode this CDR3 too. The V and J genes are TRBV7-3 and TRBJ1-1; D is undetermined. Germline CDR1 is SGHTA and CDR2 is FQGTGA. The CDR3 length is 13 residues. Between the trimmed V and J ends, which lost 4 bases and 3 bases, there was a span of 9 bases. Written as DNA, the CDR3 is TGTGCCAGCAGCTCAACAAGCTACACTGAAGCTTTCTTT. Its translation: CASSSTSYTEAFF.

This clone has just one count. The V and J genes are TRBV29-1 and TRBJ2-3; D is possibly TRBD1 or TRBD2 (6 bases each). With 4 bases removed from V and 6 bases from J, the gap between germline ends came to 38 bases. CDR3 length: 21 residues. Germline assignment: CDR1 SQVTM and CDR2 ANQGSEA. CDR3 DNA: TGCAGCGTTGCGGACTACGGTCTTAAGGGGCGAAAGGGGGTACGAGCTGATACGCAGTATTTT. Amino acids: CSVADYGLKGRKGVRADTQYF.

A word on this clone: Other DNA sequences in the sample encode the same CDR3. This chain joins TRBV5-4 and TRBJ1-2, with 8 bases matching TRBD1. The CDR3 totals 13 residues. CDR1 and CDR2 (germline): SGHNT, YYREEE (reference sequence). After removal of 5 bases from V and 3 bases from J, the junction contained 3 bases not matched to a gene. CDR3 loop: CASSPGQDYGYTF. CDR3 bases: TGTGCCAGCAGTCCGGGACAGGACTATGGCTACACCTTC.

The V and J genes are TRBV18 and TRBJ2-7; 10 nucleotides align to TRBD2. The CDR3 runs 15 residues. From germline, CDR1 is KGHSH and CDR2 LQKENI. V shed 5 bases and J 5 bases; nucleotides not matched to a gene: 9. CDR3 DNA sequence: TGTGCCAGCTCATCCATAGCGGGAGGAGCGGACGAGCAGTACTTC. Translation: CASSSIAGGADEQYF.

This rearrangement joins TRBV6-6 to TRBJ2-1, with 8 bases aligning to TRBD1. The germline gives CDR1 MNHNY, CDR2 SVGAGI (reference sequence). V was clipped by 5 bases and J by 7 bases; unmatched bases: 10. The length of the CDR3 is 15 residues. In DNA form, the CDR3 reads TGTGCCAGCAGTAGCCCCGACAGGGGCCGGAATGAGCAGTTCTTC. The encoded protein is CASSSPDRGRNEQFF.

This chain uses TRBV5-1 with TRBJ1-1; TRBD1 is a possible D gene (5 bases). CDR1 is SGHRS, CDR2 YFSETQ, per germline. V shed 0 bases and J shed 5 bases, with 11 bases lying between them. There are 14 residues in the CDR3. CDR3 nucleotides: TGCGCCAGCAGCTTGGCAAGACAGTCAACTGAAGCTTTCTTT. Encoded protein: CASSLARQSTEAFF.

In regard to this clone: Other DNA variants within this sample encode the same CDR3. V is TRBV5-1 and J is TRBJ2-7, with a weak D call TRBD1 (5 bases). This CDR3 is built from 14 residues. CDR1 and CDR2 from the germline V gene are SGHRS and YFSETQ. V lost 0 bases, J lost 2 bases, and 9 bases lay in between. The CDR3 DNA sequence: TGCGCCAGCAGCTTGGTTCAGGGTGCCTACGAGCAGTACTTC. The encoded protein is CASSLVQGAYEQYF.

The chain uses TRBV14 and TRBJ2-2; D not resolved. The V end lost 1 base, the J end lost 1 base, and 4 bases lay between the germline ends. The CDR3 contains 14 residues. Germline V CDR1 and CDR2: SGHDN, FVKESK. The CDR3 spells CASSQVWNTGELFF. Here the CDR3 DNA reads TGTGCCAGCAGCCAAGTATGGAACACCGGGGAGCTGTTTTTT.